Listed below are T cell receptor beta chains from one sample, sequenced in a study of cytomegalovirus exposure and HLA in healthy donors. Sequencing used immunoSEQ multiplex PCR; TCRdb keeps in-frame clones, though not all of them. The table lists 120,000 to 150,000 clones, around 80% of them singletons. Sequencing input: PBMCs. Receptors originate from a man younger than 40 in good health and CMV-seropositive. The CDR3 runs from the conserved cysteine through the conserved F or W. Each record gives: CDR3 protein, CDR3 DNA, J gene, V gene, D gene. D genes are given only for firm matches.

CDR3: CASSPAYEQYF
DNA: TGTGCCAGCAGTCCCGCCTACGAGCAGTACTTC
J: TRBJ2-7
V: TRBV28
D: -

CDR3: CASSRPGQGKYEQYF
DNA: TGCGCCAGCAGCCGCCCGGGACAGGGAAAGTACGAGCAGTACTTC
J: TRBJ2-7
V: TRBV5-1
D: TRBD1

CDR3: CAGSGQGRGGELFF
DNA: TGTGCCGGCTCGGGACAGGGGAGGGGCGGGGAGCTGTTTTTT
J: TRBJ2-2
V: TRBV6-1
D: TRBD1

CDR3: CASSLYGRGGLEKLFF
DNA: TGTGCCAGCAGTCTCTACGGGAGGGGAGGTTTAGAAAAACTGTTTTTT
J: TRBJ1-4
V: TRBV28
D: -

CDR3: CASSRTSGVDNEQFF
DNA: TGTGCCAGCAGCCGGACTAGCGGGGTGGACAATGAGCAGTTCTTC
J: TRBJ2-1
V: TRBV7-2
D: TRBD2

CDR3: CASSPLFVLNEQFF
DNA: TGTGCCAGCAGCCCCCTTTTCGTCCTGAATGAGCAGTTCTTC
J: TRBJ2-1
V: TRBV11-2
D: -

CDR3: CASKTGAGYDNEQFF
DNA: TGCGCCAGCAAGACAGGGGCGGGCTATGACAATGAGCAGTTCTTC
J: TRBJ2-1
V: TRBV5-1
D: TRBD1

CDR3: CASSLYSAGYTDTQYF
DNA: TGCGCCAGCAGCTTGTATTCCGCAGGATACACAGATACGCAGTATTTT
J: TRBJ2-3
V: TRBV5-1
D: -

CDR3: CASSFGQGGTEAFF
DNA: TGTGCCAGCAGCTTCGGACAGGGAGGCACTGAAGCTTTCTTT
J: TRBJ1-1
V: TRBV7-9
D: TRBD1

CDR3: CASSRRLAGADGELFF
DNA: TGTGCCAGCAGCCGACGACTAGCGGGGGCAGACGGGGAGCTGTTTTTT
J: TRBJ2-2
V: TRBV27
D: TRBD2

CDR3: CASSFTSYTEAFF
DNA: TGTGCCAGCAGCTTCACTAGTTACACTGAAGCTTTCTTT
J: TRBJ1-1
V: TRBV7-6
D: -